These 18 T cell receptor beta chains were all obtained from the same sample, sequenced in a study of radiotherapy plus CTLA-4 blockade in lung cancer. Profiling relied on immunoSEQ multiplex PCR, and the TCRdb table lists in-frame clones only, not all of them. The sample contains fewer than 50,000 clones, roughly 85% of which appear only once. The specimen comprised peripheral blood, sampled from a patient treated with radiotherapy plus ipilimumab. Every receptor here comes from a human donor with non-small cell lung cancer whose response to radiotherapy plus ipilimumab could not be evaluated.

This clone was found a few times. This sequence joins TRBV5-1 and TRBJ2-2; TRBD2 matches 8 bases. After removal of 0 bases from V and 5 bases from J, the junction contained 6 bases not matched to a gene. Germline CDR1 is SGHRS and CDR2 is YFSETQ. This CDR3 is 16 amino acids long. CDR3 residues: CASSLDIGGGTGELFF. The CDR3 DNA reads as TGCGCCAGCAGCTTGGACATCGGCGGGGGGACCGGGGAGCTGTTTTTT.

The chain recombines TRBV4-3 with TRBJ2-1; 8 nucleotides align to TRBD1. This CDR3 comprises 20 residues. Germline V lookup: CDR1 LGHNA, CDR2 YSLEER. After removal of 0 bases from V and 2 bases from J, the junction contained 15 bases not matched to a gene. CDR3: CASSQDLPDRVLLTYNEQFF. As DNA, the CDR3 is TGCGCCAGCAGCCAAGATCTCCCGGACAGGGTCCTTCTTACCTACAATGAGCAGTTCTTC.

The gene calls are TRBV21-1 and TRBJ2-2; no check of the table's D call, TRBD2, against the DNA was made. TRBV21-1 corresponds to a pseudogene. The CDR3 covers 19 residues. CDR3 protein: CASSIPRGAGGLNTGELFF. The CDR3, as DNA: TGTGCCAGCAGCATACCAAGGGGGGCGGGAGGCCTAAACACCGGGGAGCTGTTTTTT.

The rearrangement uses TRBV5-8 and TRBJ2-7, with 8 bases matching TRBD2. The germline CDR1 and CDR2 sequences are SGHTS and YDEGEE. This CDR3 has 12 amino acids. V shed 2 bases and J 6 bases; nucleotides not matched to a gene: 1. DNA of the CDR3: TGTGCCAGCAGCTTCGGGGGGGCCGAGCAGTACTTC. Its translation is CASSFGGAEQYF.

The gene calls are TRBV10-2 and TRBJ1-1; D possibly corresponds to TRBD1 (6 bases). Germline CDR1 reads WSHSY; CDR2 reads SAAADI. V shed 6 bases and J shed 6 bases, with 17 bases lying between them. This CDR3 spans 14 amino acids. The CDR3 loop reads CASSSRGGLPEAFF. The DNA for the CDR3 is TGCGCCAGCAGCTCCAGGGGCGGGTTGCCTGAAGCTTTCTTT.

Relative to its sample, this clone is medium-sized. The genes are TRBV2 and TRBJ1-2; D possibly corresponds to TRBD1 (6 bases). The CDR3 consists of 18 residues. Germline V CDR1 and CDR2: SNHLY, FYNNEI. The V gene lost 6 bases and the J gene lost 4 bases, with 27 bases spanning the gap. The CDR3 spells CASSLRGGQLGKIYGYTF. The CDR3 DNA follows: TGTGCCAGCAGCCTAAGGGGTGGACAGCTGGGGAAGATCTATGGCTACACCTTC. Full variable domain (rest looked up from reference TRBV2 and TRBJ1-2): EPEVTQTPSHQVTQMGQEVILRCVPISNHLYFYWYRQILGQKVEFLVSFYNNEISEKSEIFDDQFSVERPDGSNFTLKIRSTKLEDSAMYFCASSLRGGQLGKIYGYTFGSGTRLTVV.

V and J are TRBV28 and TRBJ1-5; D is uncertain. Trimming took 7 bases from V and 2 from J, leaving 12 bases between them. The CDR3 loop spans 14 amino acids. Germline V gene lookup returns CDR1 MDHEN and CDR2 SYDVKM. The CDR3 sequence: CASNGSGGNQPQHF. CDR3 DNA: TGTGCCAGCAATGGTTCCGGGGGCAATCAGCCCCAGCATTTT.

V gene TRBV10-3 combines with J gene TRBJ2-1; D is unclear. This CDR3 is 13 amino acids long. Germline V lookup: CDR1 ENHRY, CDR2 SYGVKD. Deletions cut 6 bases from V and 9 bases from J, with 15 bases between. The CDR3 DNA reads as TGTGCCATCAGGGAAGCAGGTACGGTTGAGCAGTTCTTC. It codes for CAIREAGTVEQFF.

V is TRBV27 and J is TRBJ2-5; 9 bases agree with TRBD2. The CDR3 runs 14 residues. Germline V lookup: CDR1 MNHEY, CDR2 SMNVEV (reference sequence). The trim removed 5 bases at V and 5 bases at J, leaving 6 bases unmatched. The CDR3 here is CASSRSGGQETQYF. CDR3 sequence (DNA): TGTGCCAGCAGTAGGAGCGGGGGGCAGGAGACCCAGTACTTC.

The chain links TRBV5-1 to TRBJ1-5; no firm D call. Per the germline V gene, CDR1 is SGHRS and CDR2 is YFSETQ. The germline V and J ends were trimmed by 2 bases and 1 base, with 4 bases remaining between them. The CDR3 is 13 amino acids. The CDR3 here is CASSFGSNQPQHF. The CDR3 nucleotides read TGCGCCAGCAGCTTTGGCAGCAATCAGCCCCAGCATTTT.

The chain employs TRBV5-4 and TRBJ2-7; 8 bases fit TRBD1. Germline assignment: CDR1 SGHNT and CDR2 YYREEE (reference sequence). Unmatched junction bases numbered 6, after V lost 4 bases and J lost 3 bases. CDR3 length: 14 amino acids. The CDR3 region is CASSLQQGGYEQYF. The CDR3 DNA is TGTGCCAGCAGCCTACAACAGGGGGGCTACGAGCAGTACTTC.

This clone was counted only a few times. The chain employs TRBV5-4 and TRBJ2-7; no definite D call. V dropped 4 bases and J dropped 0 bases, with 11 bases sitting between them. Germline loops: CDR1 SGHNT, CDR2 YYREEE (reference sequence). This CDR3 comprises 14 residues. CDR3 amino acids: CASSHFQSSYEQYF. Here the CDR3 DNA reads TGTGCCAGCAGCCACTTCCAAAGCTCCTACGAGCAGTACTTC.

CDR3: CAISALAGGTDTQYF. The CDR3 DNA reads as TGTGCCATCAGTGCCCTAGCGGGGGGCACAGATACGCAGTATTTT. The chain carries TRBV10-3 and TRBJ2-3; 10 bases fit TRBD2. Germline V lookup: CDR1 ENHRY, CDR2 SYGVKD. CDR3 length: 15 residues. Unmatched junction bases numbered 2, after V lost 4 bases and J lost 1 base.

This rearrangement joins TRBV10-2 to TRBJ2-2; tentative D call: TRBD1 (6 bases). The CDR3 extends over 14 amino acids. Germline V lookup: CDR1 WSHSY, CDR2 SAAADI. With 11 bases removed from V and 0 bases from J, the gap between germline ends came to 13 bases. In DNA, the CDR3 is TGCGCCCTCCGGAGACAGGCGAACACCGGGGAGCTGTTTTTT. Protein sequence: CALRRQANTGELFF.

The chain employs TRBV6-1 and TRBJ2-5, with 8 nucleotides matching TRBD1. Germline V gene data show CDR1 as MNHNS and CDR2 as SASEGT. The CDR3 spans 19 residues. V shed 2 bases, J shed 4 bases, and the junction held 18 bases outside the gene matches. The CDR3 protein is CASSERLHRTGMEGETQYF. For the CDR3, the DNA is TGTGCCAGCAGTGAACGACTTCACAGGACAGGGATGGAGGGAGAGACCCAGTACTTC.

The rearrangement joins TRBV7-8 to TRBJ2-1, with 13 bases identical to TRBD2. Germline V gives CDR1 SGHVS, CDR2 FQNEAQ. The J segment lost 5 bases and the V segment lost 1 base, leaving 8 bases of the junction unmatched. This CDR3 comprises 18 residues. CDR3 in DNA: TGTGCCAGCAGCTTAGGCGGGACTAGCGGGACCCTGGACAATGAGCAGTTCTTC. This sequence encodes CASSLGGTSGTLDNEQFF.

The chain employs TRBV29-1 and TRBJ1-1; 10 bases line up with TRBD1. V lost 7 bases to trimming and J lost 4 bases; unmatched junction nucleotides: 3. Germline CDR1 SQVTM, CDR2 ANQGSEA. CDR3 length: 12 residues. The CDR3 region is CSAGDRGTEAFF. The CDR3 DNA reads as TGCAGCGCGGGGGACAGGGGCACTGAAGCTTTCTTT.

The rearrangement links TRBV7-2 to TRBJ2-7; D is possibly TRBD2 (6 bases). This CDR3 spans 16 amino acids. Germline V gene lookup returns CDR1 SGHTA and CDR2 FQGNSA. Trimming shortened V by 5 bases and J by 1 base, and 18 bases separated the two germline ends. CDR3 in amino acids: CASSAMGVAGSYEQYF. CDR3 DNA: TGTGCCAGCAGCGCCATGGGGGTCGCGGGATCCTACGAGCAGTACTTC.